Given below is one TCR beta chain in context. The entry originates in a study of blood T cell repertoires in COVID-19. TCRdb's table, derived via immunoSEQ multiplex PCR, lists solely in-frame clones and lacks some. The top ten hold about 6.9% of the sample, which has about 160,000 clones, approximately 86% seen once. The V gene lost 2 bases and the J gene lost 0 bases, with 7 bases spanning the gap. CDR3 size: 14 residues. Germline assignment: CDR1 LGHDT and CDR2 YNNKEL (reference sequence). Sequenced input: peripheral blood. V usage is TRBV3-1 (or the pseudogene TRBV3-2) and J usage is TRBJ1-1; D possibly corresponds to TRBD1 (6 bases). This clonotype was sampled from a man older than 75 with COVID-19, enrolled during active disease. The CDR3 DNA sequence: TGTGCCAGCAGCCAACGACAGGTGAACACTGAAGCTTTCTTT. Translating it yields CASSQRQVNTEAFF.